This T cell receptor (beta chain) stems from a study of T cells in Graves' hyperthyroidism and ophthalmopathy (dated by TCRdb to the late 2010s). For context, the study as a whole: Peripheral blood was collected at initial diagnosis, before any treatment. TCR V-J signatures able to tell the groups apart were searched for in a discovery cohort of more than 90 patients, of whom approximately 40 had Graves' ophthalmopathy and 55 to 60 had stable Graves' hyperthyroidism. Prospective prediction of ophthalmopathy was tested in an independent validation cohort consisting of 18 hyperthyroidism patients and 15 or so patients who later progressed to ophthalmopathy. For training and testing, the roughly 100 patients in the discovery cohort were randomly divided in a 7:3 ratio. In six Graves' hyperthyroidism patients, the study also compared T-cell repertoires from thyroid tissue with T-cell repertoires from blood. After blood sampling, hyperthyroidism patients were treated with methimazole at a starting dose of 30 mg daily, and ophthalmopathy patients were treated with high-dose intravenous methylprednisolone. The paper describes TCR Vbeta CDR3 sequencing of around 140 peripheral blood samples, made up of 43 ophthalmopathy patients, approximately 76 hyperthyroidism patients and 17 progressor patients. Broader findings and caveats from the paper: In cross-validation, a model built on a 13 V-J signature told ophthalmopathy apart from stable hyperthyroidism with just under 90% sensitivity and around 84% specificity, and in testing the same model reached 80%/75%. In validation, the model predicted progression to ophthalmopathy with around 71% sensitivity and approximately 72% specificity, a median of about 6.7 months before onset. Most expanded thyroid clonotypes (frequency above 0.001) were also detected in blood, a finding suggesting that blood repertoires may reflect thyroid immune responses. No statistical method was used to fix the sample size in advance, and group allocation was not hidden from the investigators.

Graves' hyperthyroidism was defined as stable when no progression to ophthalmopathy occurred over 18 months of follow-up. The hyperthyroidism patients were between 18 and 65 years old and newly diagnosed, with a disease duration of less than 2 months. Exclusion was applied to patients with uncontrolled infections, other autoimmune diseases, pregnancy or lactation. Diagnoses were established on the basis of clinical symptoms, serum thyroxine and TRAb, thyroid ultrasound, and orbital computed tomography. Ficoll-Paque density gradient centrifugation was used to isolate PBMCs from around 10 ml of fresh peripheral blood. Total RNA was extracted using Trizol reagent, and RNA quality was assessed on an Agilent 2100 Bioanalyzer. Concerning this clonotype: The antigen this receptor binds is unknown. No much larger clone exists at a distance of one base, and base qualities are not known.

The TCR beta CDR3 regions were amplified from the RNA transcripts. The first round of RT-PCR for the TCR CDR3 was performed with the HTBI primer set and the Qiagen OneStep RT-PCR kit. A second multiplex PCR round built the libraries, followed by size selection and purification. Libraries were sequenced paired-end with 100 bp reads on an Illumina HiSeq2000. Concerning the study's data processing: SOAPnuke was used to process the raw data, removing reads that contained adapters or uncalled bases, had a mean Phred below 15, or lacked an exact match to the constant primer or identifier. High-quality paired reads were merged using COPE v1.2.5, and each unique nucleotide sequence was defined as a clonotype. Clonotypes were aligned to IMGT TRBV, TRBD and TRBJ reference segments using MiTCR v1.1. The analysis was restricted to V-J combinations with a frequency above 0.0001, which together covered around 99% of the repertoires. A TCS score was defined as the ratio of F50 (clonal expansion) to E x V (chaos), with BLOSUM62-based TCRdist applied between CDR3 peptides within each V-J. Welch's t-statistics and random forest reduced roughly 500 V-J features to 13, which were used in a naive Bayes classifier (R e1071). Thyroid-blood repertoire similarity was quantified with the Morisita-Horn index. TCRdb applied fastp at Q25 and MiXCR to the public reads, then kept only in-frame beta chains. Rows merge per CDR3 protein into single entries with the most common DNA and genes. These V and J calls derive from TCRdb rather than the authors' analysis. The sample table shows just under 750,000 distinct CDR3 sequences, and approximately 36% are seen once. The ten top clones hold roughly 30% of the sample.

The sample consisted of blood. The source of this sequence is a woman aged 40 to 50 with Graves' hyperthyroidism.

The CDR3 reads CASSVGGQGATQYF. At the DNA level, the sequence is TGTGCCAGCAGCGTGGGGGGACAGGGGGCGACCCAGTACTTC. The V and J segments used are TRBV5-4 and TRBJ2-5; 12 central nucleotides agree with TRBD1. The CDR3 has 14 amino acids, counting the end cysteine and phenylalanine. Of all the DNA, just the CDR3 is kept, 42 bases in frame from base 1. Relative to germline, V is missing 4 bases and J is missing 7 bases, with 5 bases of the junction outside any gene match. From a lookup of the germline V gene (reference sequence), CDR1 and CDR2 are SGHNT and YYREEE.